This passage covers 24 T cell receptor beta chains from one sample sequenced in a study of blood T cells in healthy people across ages (dated by TCRdb to 2015 to 2017). The library came from 5' RACE. For sequencing, an Illumina HiSeq 2500 was employed. The second PCR ran for about 6 to 11 cycles and used a J-beta primer mix along with a sample-barcoded 5' primer. TCRdb passed the public sequencing reads through fastp at Q25 and MiXCR, retaining productive beta sequences. Rows are unified per CDR3 protein, each entry keeping the most common DNA and genes. The sample contains roughly 800,000 distinct CDR3 sequences, 35% to 40% of them found a single time. The ten largest account for roughly 13% of the sample. Sequenced: blood. These receptors all stem from a man aged 18 to 30 in good health.

The chain combines TRBV12-3 or TRBV12-4 with TRBJ1-2, with D possibly TRBD1 on 6 matching bases. This CDR3 contains 12 residues. V was trimmed by 10 bases and J by 5 bases, leaving 14 bases between them. The DNA of the CDR3 is TGTGCCACCACGACAGGATCTTATGGCTACACCTTC. This sequence encodes CATTTGSYGYTF.

This clonotype was counted a few times. The chain links TRBV6-1 to TRBJ2-2; either TRBD1 or TRBD2 may fit D (6 bases each). Looked up from germline, CDR1 is MNHNS and CDR2 is SASEGT. The CDR3 runs 14 residues. V lost 7 bases, J lost 1 base, and 10 bases lay in between. The CDR3 here is CASKAGQNTGELFF. Written as DNA, the CDR3 is TGTGCCAGCAAGGCGGGACAGAACACCGGGGAGCTGTTTTTT.

J is TRBJ2-3 and V is TRBV4-2, with TRBD2 identical over 9 bases. The germline CDR1 and CDR2 sequences are LGHNA and YNFKEQ. The CDR3 runs to 18 residues. The V segment lost 2 bases and the J segment 5 bases; nucleotides outside the gene matches: 14. Here the CDR3 reads CASSQNRGRGGRIDTQYF. The CDR3 DNA is TGTGCCAGCAGCCAAAATCGGGGGCGGGGGGGCCGTATAGATACGCAGTATTTT.

The chain has TRBV7-9 and TRBJ1-1, with D unresolved. V lost 5 bases to trimming and J lost 6 bases, with 16 bases between them. CDR1 is SEHNR, CDR2 FQNEAQ, per germline (reference sequence). This CDR3 spans 14 amino acids. In nucleotides, the CDR3 is TGTGCCAGCAGCCAAGCCAGCTCGGGATCTGAAGCTTTCTTT. It codes for CASSQASSGSEAFF.

This rearrangement joins TRBV5-1 to TRBJ2-7, with D perhaps matching TRBD1 (6 bases). Germline values: CDR1 SGHRS, CDR2 YFSETQ. The CDR3 sequence is 15 residues long. V gave up 1 base and J gave up 0 bases, with 11 bases separating them. The CDR3 protein is CASSLLPGDSYEQYF. The CDR3 nucleotides read TGCGCCAGCAGCTTGTTACCAGGGGACTCCTACGAGCAGTACTTC.

This clonotype was counted a few times. The genes are TRBV18 and TRBJ2-1, with TRBD1 matching 7 bases. Germline CDR1 reads KGHSH; CDR2 reads LQKENI. CDR3 length: 13 amino acids. The J segment lost 2 bases and the V segment lost 8 bases, leaving 3 bases of the junction unmatched. CDR3 in amino acids: CASPDRAYNEQFF. CDR3 sequence (DNA): TGTGCCAGCCCAGACAGGGCCTACAATGAGCAGTTCTTC.

This clonotype was counted once. The chain combines TRBV18 with TRBJ2-7; tentatively, D is TRBD1 or TRBD2 (6 bases each). Germline V gene sequence: CDR1 KGHSH, CDR2 LQKENI. Trimming took 4 bases from V and 5 from J, leaving 21 bases between them. The CDR3 runs to 16 residues. The CDR3 DNA follows: TGTGCCAGCTCACTTGCCGGGGGACAACTAGGAGACGAGCAGTACTTC. It specifies CASSLAGGQLGDEQYF.

Only a few counts were recorded for this clonotype. The chain uses TRBV6-5 and TRBJ2-7, with D perhaps matching TRBD2 (6 bases). V dropped 5 bases and J dropped 6 bases, with 17 bases sitting between them. The CDR3 runs 14 residues. Germline CDR1 reads MNHEY; CDR2 reads SVGAGI. Here the CDR3 reads CASSARDSLSEQYF. The CDR3 region has the DNA TGTGCCAGCAGTGCCCGGGACTCCCTAAGCGAGCAGTACTTC.

This clonotype appeared many times. V and J are TRBV20-1 and TRBJ2-1; D might be TRBD1 (5 bases). The CDR3 contains 14 residues. Deletions cut 0 bases from V and 7 bases from J, with 13 bases between. Germline lookup yields CDR1 DFQATT and CDR2 SNEGSKA (reference sequence). The CDR3 sequence: CSAREMKGWNEQFF. Here the CDR3 DNA reads TGCAGTGCTAGAGAAATGAAGGGGTGGAATGAGCAGTTCTTC.

The chain has TRBV20-1 and TRBJ2-7, with TRBD1 matching 7 bases. V was clipped by 6 bases and J by 9 bases; unmatched bases: 14. The CDR3 loop spans 13 amino acids. The V gene's germline CDR1 is DFQATT and CDR2 SNEGSKA (reference sequence). The CDR3 loop is CSAHVPGTEGQYF. CDR3 DNA: TGCAGTGCCCACGTACCAGGGACAGAAGGGCAGTACTTC.

CDR3 nucleotides: TGTGCCAGCAGCCAAGATCTCAACCAAGAGACCCAGTACTTC. It specifies CASSQDLNQETQYF. The chain couples TRBV3-1 to TRBJ2-5; no firm D call. Germline assignment: CDR1 LGHDT and CDR2 YNNKEL (reference sequence). Trimming cost V 0 bases and J 0 bases, with 5 bases left between them. This CDR3 is 14 amino acids long.

The rearrangement links TRBV6-6 to TRBJ1-1; a possible D gene is TRBD1 (5 bases). Germline-derived CDR1 and CDR2 are MNHNY and SVGAGI (reference sequence). There are 13 residues in the CDR3. The germline V and J ends were trimmed by 8 bases and 0 bases, with 10 bases remaining between them. The CDR3, as DNA: TGTGCCAGCTCGACAGCTATGAACACTGAAGCTTTCTTT. This gives the protein CASSTAMNTEAFF.

This chain uses TRBV6-2 or TRBV6-3 with TRBJ2-3; the D is unclear. Germline V gene sequence: CDR1 MNHEY, CDR2 SVGEGT. This CDR3 is built from 14 residues. The V and J ends lost 2 bases and 3 bases respectively, with 9 bases between them. This chain's CDR3 is CASSYLAVTDTQYF. In DNA, the CDR3 is TGTGCCAGCAGTTACCTTGCCGTAACAGATACGCAGTATTTT.

The rearrangement links TRBV12-3 or TRBV12-4 to TRBJ2-2; possibly TRBD2 for D (6 bases). This CDR3 contains 15 residues. V was clipped by 7 bases and J by 1 base, with 13 bases between them. The CDR3 here is CASTWGDLNTGELFF. Here the CDR3 DNA reads TGTGCCAGCACCTGGGGGGATTTGAACACCGGGGAGCTGTTTTTT.

The rearrangement links TRBV20-1 to TRBJ2-1; D may be TRBD2 (7 bases). This CDR3 is 14 amino acids long. The germline V gene encodes CDR1 DFQATT and CDR2 SNEGSKA (reference sequence). V lost 1 base, J lost 5 bases, and 12 bases lay in between. In DNA, the CDR3 is TGCAGTGCTAGAGTGGGGGGGGCCGACAATGAGCAGTTCTTC. Protein product: CSARVGGADNEQFF.

This clonotype was found a few times. The chain carries TRBV5-6 and TRBJ1-5; D might be TRBD1 (6 bases). Germline V gene sequence: CDR1 SGHDT, CDR2 YYEEEE. The length of the CDR3 is 16 residues. V was shortened by 0 bases and J by 4 bases, with 14 bases between the two germline ends. Here the CDR3 reads CASSLGAGQPNQPQHF. DNA for the CDR3: TGTGCCAGCAGCTTGGGTGCCGGACAGCCGAATCAGCCCCAGCATTTT.

The rearrangement links TRBV9 to TRBJ2-5; D unresolved. Germline values: CDR1 SGDLS, CDR2 YYNGEE. CDR3 size: 13 residues. V was clipped by 2 bases and J by 5 bases, with 10 bases between them. The CDR3 region has the DNA TGTGCCAGCAGCGTGGACGTGGGTGAGACCCAGTACTTC. Its translation: CASSVDVGETQYF.

In this sample, this clonotype turned up a few times. This chain connects TRBV6-5 to TRBJ1-4; maybe TRBD1 (5 bases). Germline loops: CDR1 MNHEY, CDR2 SVGAGI. Deletions cut 0 bases from V and 5 bases from J, with 16 bases between. The CDR3 totals 17 residues. The CDR3 loop is CASSYSKGTAMNEKLFF. The DNA for the CDR3 is TGTGCCAGCAGTTACTCGAAAGGGACGGCCATGAATGAAAAACTGTTTTTT.

As to this clonotype: One base away lies a much larger clone, so this may be a sequencing read error. The rearrangement joins TRBV28 to TRBJ2-7; 7 bases line up with TRBD1. J gave up 2 bases and V 5 bases, and 6 bases lay outside the gene matches. In germline, CDR1 is MDHEN, CDR2 SYDVKM. The CDR3 extends over 14 amino acids. CDR3 residues: CASSVNRGTYEQYF. CDR3 nucleotides: TGTGCCAGCAGTGTAAACAGGGGAACCTACGAGCAGTACTTC.

This chain links TRBV27 with TRBJ2-1; D is uncertain. CDR3 size: 15 residues. Trimming pared 5 bases from V and 2 bases from J, leaving 13 bases between. Germline V gene sequence: CDR1 MNHEY, CDR2 SMNVEV (reference sequence). CDR3 sequence reads: CASSPPGQTYNEQFF. The CDR3 DNA follows: TGTGCCAGCAGTCCACCGGGCCAGACCTACAATGAGCAGTTCTTC.

This clonotype turned up a few times. The rearrangement uses TRBV20-1 and TRBJ2-1; the D gene is possibly TRBD2 (5 bases). This CDR3 has 13 residues. Per germline, CDR1 DFQATT and CDR2 SNEGSKA (reference sequence). Trimming removed 6 bases at V and 13 bases at J, with 22 bases between. The CDR3 DNA reads TGCAGTGCCCCCGCCCGACTACAAGAGACCCAGTTCTTC. It translates to CSAPARLQETQFF.

This chain uses TRBV28 with TRBJ1-1; maybe TRBD1 (6 bases). The CDR3 runs 15 residues. Trimming cost V 3 bases and J 3 bases, with 14 bases left between them. Germline CDR1 is MDHEN and CDR2 is SYDVKM. CDR3 amino acids: CASSFGGREDTEAFF. The CDR3 DNA reads as TGTGCCAGCAGTTTCGGGGGGCGGGAGGACACTGAAGCTTTCTTT.

Ten or more counts support this clonotype. The V call is TRBV28, the J call TRBJ2-1; TRBD1 might be the D (6 bases). Germline values: CDR1 MDHEN, CDR2 SYDVKM. The CDR3 runs to 14 residues. V was trimmed by 10 bases and J by 5 bases, leaving 18 bases between them. Here the CDR3 DNA reads TGTGCCATTTCTACGGCAGGGGACCACAATGAGCAGTTCTTC. Translating it yields CAISTAGDHNEQFF.

The chain links TRBV5-6 to TRBJ2-1; possible D gene TRBD2, 6 bases. TRBJ2-7 matches the DNA end more closely, so the J call is doubtful. There are 14 residues in the CDR3. Germline V CDR1 and CDR2: SGHDT, YYEEEE. The CDR3: CASSALAGYNEQYF. Written as DNA, the CDR3 is TGTGCCAGCAGCGCCCTCGCGGGGTACAATGAGCAGTACTTC.